This T cell receptor (beta chain) was documented in a study of cytomegalovirus exposure and HLA in healthy donors. V shed 3 bases and J 4 bases; nucleotides not matched to a gene: 4. This CDR3 region has 14 residues. From germline, CDR1 is SGHTA and CDR2 FQGNSA. Vbeta (60) and Jbeta (13) primers were used in the PCR. This table comes from immunoSEQ multiplex PCR, and its TCRdb copy is limited to in-frame clones, with some not included. Of 170,000 or so clones in the sample, 65% to 80% were seen once. Sequencing used PBMCs. The V call is TRBV7-2, the J call TRBJ2-3; 7 positions match TRBD2. This clonotype originated in a young woman in good health and CMV-seronegative. This chain's CDR3 is CASSFSLAADTQYF. The CDR3 coding sequence is TGTGCCAGCAGCTTCTCCCTAGCGGCAGATACGCAGTATTTT.